The 25 T cell receptor beta chains below were found in one sample sequenced in a study of patients and donors after allogeneic stem cell transplantation. TCRdb used MiXCR to reprocess the RT-PCR reads, holding one entry per CDR3 protein. The table lists roughly 150,000 distinct CDR3 sequences, approximately 24% of them singletons. Sequenced sample: blood, either unsorted or a sorted T cell fraction (not recorded which). The receptor source for this set is a human donor who was either an allogeneic HSCT recipient or a stem cell or donor lymphocyte infusion donor (not recorded which). It is not recorded whose cells these are; they may come from a transplant donor.

This clonotype was detected once. The chain couples TRBV15 to TRBJ1-2, with 12 bases fitting TRBD1. Germline lookup yields CDR1 LNHNV and CDR2 YYDKDF (reference sequence). CDR3 size: 17 residues. The J segment lost 3 bases and the V segment lost 8 bases, leaving 13 bases of the junction unmatched. The CDR3 spells CATSDLAGTGGDYGYTF. The CDR3 DNA is TGTGCCACCTCCGACTTAGCCGGGACAGGGGGCGACTATGGCTACACCTTC.

This clonotype has just a few counts. V and J are TRBV12-3 or TRBV12-4 and TRBJ2-7; 7 positions agree with TRBD1. The CDR3 runs to 15 residues. With 6 bases clipped from V and 3 bases from J, the junction kept 11 bases outside the gene matches. The CDR3 reads CASRNRGAFFYEQYF. The CDR3 DNA is TGTGCCAGCAGAAACAGGGGCGCATTTTTCTACGAGCAGTACTTC.

V is TRBV5-6 and J is TRBJ2-7; tentative D call: TRBD1 (6 bases). Germline CDR1 and CDR2: SGHDT and YYEEEE. The CDR3 has 16 residues. The V end lost 1 base, the J end lost 3 bases, and 17 bases lay between the germline ends. The CDR3 protein is CASSLLGAGAFYEQYF. DNA for the CDR3: TGTGCCAGCAGCTTGCTCGGGGCAGGGGCCTTCTACGAGCAGTACTTC.

The chain joins TRBV29-1 to TRBJ2-5, with D possibly TRBD2 on 6 matching bases. The germline CDR1 and CDR2 sequences are SQVTM and ANQGSEA. The CDR3 sequence is 13 residues long. Trimming shortened V by 6 bases and J by 5 bases, and 16 bases separated the two germline ends. Written as DNA, the CDR3 is TGCAGCGTAGTCAAGGCGGGGCGGGAGACCCAGTACTTC. Translated, it gives CSVVKAGRETQYF.

The rearrangement joins TRBV10-3 to TRBJ2-1; D may be TRBD2 (6 bases). Germline loops: CDR1 ENHRY, CDR2 SYGVKD. This CDR3 contains 20 residues. V shed 2 bases and J shed 5 bases, with 28 bases lying between them. This CDR3 is CAISENYGSALVPSHNEQFF. The DNA of the CDR3 is TGTGCCATCAGTGAGAATTACGGGAGTGCGTTAGTCCCGTCCCACAATGAGCAGTTCTTC.

This chain joins TRBV7-2 and TRBJ2-1; TRBD1 might be the D (6 bases). CDR1 SGHTA and CDR2 FQGNSA come from the germline V gene. V lost 1 base, J lost 2 bases, and 12 bases lay in between. The CDR3 is 16 residues long. The CDR3 spells CASSLGGRGPYNEQFF. DNA of the CDR3: TGTGCCAGCAGCTTAGGAGGCAGGGGCCCCTACAATGAGCAGTTCTTC.

Concerning this clonotype: Since no conserved phenylalanine or tryptophan closes the CDR3, a read error is the likely cause. V gene TRBV7-2 combines with J gene TRBJ2-6; a possible D gene is TRBD2 (5 bases). Trimming took off 3 bases at V and 0 bases at J, with 12 bases between the two ends. In germline, CDR1 is SGHTA, CDR2 FQGNSA. The CDR3 is made up of 17 amino acids. As DNA, the CDR3 is TGTGCCAGCAGCTTTGAGGGATCCATCTCTGGGGCCAACGTCCTGACTTTA. Translating gives CASSFEGSISGANVLTL.

The chain is built from TRBV7-9 and TRBJ2-7; D uncertain. V was clipped by 5 bases and J by 4 bases, with 6 bases between them. The CDR3 runs 11 residues. Germline V lookup: CDR1 SEHNR, CDR2 FQNEAQ (reference sequence). CDR3 region: CASSTHYEQYF. CDR3 in DNA: TGTGCCAGCAGCACTCATTACGAGCAGTACTTC. Filled out from reference TRBV7-9 and TRBJ2-7, the complete variable domain reads DTGVSQNPRHKITKRGQNVTFRCDPISEHNRLYWYRQTLGQGPEFLTYFQNEAQLEKSRLLSDRFSAERPKGSFSTLEIQRTEQGDSAMYLCASSTHYEQYFGPGTRLTVT.

This clonotype showed up just a few times. The V and J genes are TRBV20-1 and TRBJ2-3; 8 nucleotides line up with TRBD2. The CDR3 is 13 amino acids. Germline CDR1 DFQATT, CDR2 SNEGSKA (reference sequence). The V and J ends lost 3 bases and 5 bases, in that order; junction bases with no gene match: 4. CDR3: CSARPLAGDTQYF. Here the CDR3 DNA reads TGCAGTGCTAGGCCCCTAGCGGGAGATACGCAGTATTTT.

This clonotype was counted a few times. V is TRBV5-1 and J is TRBJ1-6, with 8 nucleotides matching TRBD1. CDR1 and CDR2 (germline): SGHRS, YFSETQ. Germline trimming cut 4 bases from V and 7 bases from J; bases unmatched to any gene: 7. The CDR3 is 15 amino acids. This CDR3 is CASSLSGTGNSPLHF. The CDR3 DNA reads TGCGCCAGCAGCCTATCCGGGACAGGCAATTCACCCCTCCACTTT.

The chain carries TRBV20-1 and TRBJ2-2; 9 bases fit TRBD1. The V gene end was trimmed by 6 bases and the J gene end by 5 bases; junction bases not matched to a gene: 7. Germline V gene sequence: CDR1 DFQATT, CDR2 SNEGSKA (reference sequence). This CDR3 comprises 14 residues. CDR3 nucleotides: TGCAGTGCCGATACAGGGGGCGCAACCGGGGAGCTGTTTTTT. Translation: CSADTGGATGELFF.

The table lists this clonotype with a few counts. The J gene is TRBJ2-7, the V gene TRBV3-1; the D is unclear. This CDR3 region has 13 residues. V lost 4 bases and J lost 5, with 12 bases in between. Germline V gene sequence: CDR1 LGHDT, CDR2 YNNKEL (reference sequence). The CDR3 reads CASSRRTANEQYF. DNA for the CDR3: TGTGCCAGCAGCCGACGGACCGCAAACGAGCAGTACTTC.

The V call is TRBV12-3 or TRBV12-4, the J call TRBJ1-2, with a weak D call TRBD1 (6 bases). Between the trimmed V and J ends, which lost 6 bases and 4 bases, there was a span of 18 bases. The CDR3 is made up of 15 amino acids. CDR3 loop: CASSPGQPFSYGYTF. The CDR3 DNA follows: TGTGCCAGCAGCCCCGGACAGCCCTTTAGCTATGGCTACACCTTC.

The V gene is TRBV30, the J gene TRBJ2-2; D unresolved. V was cut by 2 bases and J by 3 bases, with 7 bases left in between. Germline loops: CDR1 GTSNPN, CDR2 SVGIG (reference sequence). The CDR3 extends over 13 amino acids. DNA of the CDR3: TGTGCCTGGAGTTCAGACTACACCGGGGAGCTGTTTTTT. Its protein is CAWSSDYTGELFF.

CDR3 coding DNA: TGTGCCAGCTCACTGGGAGCGGTTTTACAAGAGACCCAGTACTTC. Protein product: CASSLGAVLQETQYF. V gene TRBV18 combines with J gene TRBJ2-5, with D perhaps TRBD2 (5 bases). The CDR3 length is 15 residues. V was cut by 4 bases and J by 2 bases, with 14 bases left in between. CDR1 and CDR2 (germline): KGHSH, LQKENI.

This clonotype occurred a few times. CDR3 sequence (DNA): TGTGCCAGCAGCCGGGGACGGTATAATTCACCCCTCCACTTT. Translating it yields CASSRGRYNSPLHF. V is TRBV7-7 and J is TRBJ1-6, with D possibly matching TRBD1 (5 bases). Trimming pared 5 bases from V and 4 bases from J, leaving 9 bases between. CDR3 length: 14 residues. Germline V gene lookup returns CDR1 SSHAT and CDR2 FNYEAQ (reference sequence).

A few counts support this clonotype. V usage is TRBV21-1 and J usage is TRBJ2-7; TRBD1 was called by the table and not checked on the DNA. TRBV21-1 corresponds to a pseudogene. This CDR3 spans 18 amino acids. The DNA for the CDR3 is TGTGCCAGCAGCGTCCTTCCGGGACAGGGCCTTCGGGGGGACGAGCAGTACTTC. Its protein product is CASSVLPGQGLRGDEQYF.

The chain is built from TRBV20-1 and TRBJ2-1; D unresolved. The CDR3 totals 16 residues. Germline CDR1 DFQATT, CDR2 SNEGSKA (reference sequence). V lost 6 bases, J lost 0 bases, and 18 bases lay in between. This CDR3 reads CSAIGVEGRSYNEQFF. DNA for the CDR3: TGCAGTGCAATTGGGGTAGAAGGACGCTCCTACAATGAGCAGTTCTTC.

The chain joins TRBV7-7 to TRBJ1-1; D unclear. Trimming cost V 4 bases and J 7 bases, with 7 bases left between them. From germline, CDR1 is SSHAT and CDR2 FNYEAQ (reference sequence). The CDR3 consists of 11 residues. CDR3 region: CASSSADEAFF. The CDR3 nucleotides read TGTGCCAGCAGCTCCGCGGATGAAGCTTTCTTT.

Comment on this clonotype: An end of the junction differs from the germline gene, which may be a read error. The J gene is TRBJ1-1, the V gene TRBV5-1; D might be TRBD1 (5 bases). CDR3 length equals 14 residues. Germline values: CDR1 SGHRS, CDR2 YFSETQ. The CDR3 sequence: CTSRKAIGDTEAFF. DNA of the CDR3: TGCACCAGCAGAAAGGCTATAGGGGACACTGAAGCTTTCTTT.

This clonotype has just a few counts. This chain connects TRBV19 to TRBJ1-1; 10 nucleotides line up with TRBD1. J lost 2 bases, V lost 3 bases, and 12 bases had no gene match. Looked up from germline, CDR1 is LNHDA and CDR2 is SQIVND (reference sequence). The CDR3 covers 18 residues. CDR3 sequence: CASSIHGQGVFANTEAFF. CDR3 in DNA: TGTGCCAGTAGTATCCACGGACAGGGGGTGTTCGCTAACACTGAAGCTTTCTTT.

This clonotype was counted a few times. V and J are TRBV7-8 and TRBJ1-3; weak D call: TRBD1 (6 bases). Germline CDR1 SGHVS, CDR2 FQNEAQ. V dropped 1 base and J dropped 12 bases, with 19 bases sitting between them. This CDR3 has 15 residues. The CDR3 nucleotides are TGTGCCAGCAGCTTAGGACAGGCCGGATTGAGTGACATATATTTT. It yields the protein CASSLGQAGLSDIYF.

The J gene is TRBJ2-3, the V gene TRBV4-1, with D possibly TRBD2 on 5 matching bases. The CDR3 extends over 17 amino acids. The germline V gene has CDR1 MGHRA and CDR2 YSYEKL. V lost 6 bases and J 0 bases, leaving 19 bases between the germline ends. The CDR3 region has the DNA TGCGCCAGCAGGAAAGGACGGGGTCCACCGAGCACAGATACGCAGTATTTT. This sequence encodes CASRKGRGPPSTDTQYF.

The chain carries TRBV24-1 and TRBJ2-3; no reliable D call. Germline values: CDR1 KGHDR, CDR2 SFDVKD. This CDR3 contains 13 residues. With 2 bases removed from V and 0 bases from J, the gap between germline ends came to 2 bases. This CDR3 reads CATSDYSTDTQYF. The CDR3 DNA sequence: TGTGCCACCAGTGATTATAGCACAGATACGCAGTATTTT.

The table lists this clonotype with a few counts. This chain joins TRBV14 and TRBJ1-4; D remains ambiguous. This CDR3 spans 12 amino acids. Per the germline V gene, CDR1 is SGHDN and CDR2 is FVKESK. Trimming removed 1 base from V and 6 bases from J, with 3 bases in between. The CDR3: CASSQGYEKLFF. The CDR3 DNA reads as TGTGCCAGCAGCCAAGGGTATGAAAAACTGTTTTTT.